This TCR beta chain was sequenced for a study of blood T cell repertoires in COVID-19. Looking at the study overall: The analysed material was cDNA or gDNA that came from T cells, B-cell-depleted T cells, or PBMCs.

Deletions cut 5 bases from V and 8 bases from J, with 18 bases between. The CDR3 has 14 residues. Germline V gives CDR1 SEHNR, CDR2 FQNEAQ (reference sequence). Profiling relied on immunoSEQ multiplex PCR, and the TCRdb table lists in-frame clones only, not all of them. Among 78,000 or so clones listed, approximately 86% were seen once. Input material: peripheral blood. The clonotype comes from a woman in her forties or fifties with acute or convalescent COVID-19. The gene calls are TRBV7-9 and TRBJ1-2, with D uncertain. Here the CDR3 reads CASSQESRAKGYTF. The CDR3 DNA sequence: TGTGCCAGCAGCCAAGAGAGCCGCGCAAAGGGCTACACCTTC.